This T cell receptor (beta chain) came from a study of tissue T cells after allogeneic stem cell transplantation. Study-level findings and limits: Limitations included a small, clinically heterogeneous cohort and limited sampling depth. Anatomically similar tissues had similar TCR repertoires within each patient.

A note on this clone: The antigen is not known. Germline and genes here are mouse. Sequencing ends 1 residue short of the CDR3 end; the germline J gene provides the rest.

Germline CDR1 reads KGHTA; CDR2 reads FQNQQP. The length of the CDR3 is 14 residues. Only in-frame clones appear in the TCRdb table, and some are missing; sequencing was by immunoSEQ multiplex PCR. The table has 8,000 to 10,000 clones, 36% seen once. Specified time point: mouse harvest day 14 after allogeneic transplant. Tail vein injection delivered 10^7 T-cell-depleted bone marrow cells and 10^6 splenic CD5+ T cells. B6 (H2b) cells into BALB/c (H2d) mice; tissues taken at day 7 or 14. The source is a female BALB/c mouse given C57BL/6 T cells with graft-versus-host disease after an allogeneic hematopoietic cell transplant. Material: skin. The chain joins TRBV23 to TRBJ2-7; the table gives TRBD2 as D, unverified against the DNA. CDR3 DNA, as far as it was read: TGCTCCAGCAGTCATGGTTGGGGGGGGTATGAACAGTAC. Residues: CSSSHGWGGYEQY. The entire CDR3 reads CSSSHGWGGYEQYF.